The next 30 T cell receptor beta chains were all read from a single sample in a study of STAT5B mutations in CD4+ large granular lymphocyte leukemia. Profiled with immunoSEQ multiplex PCR; TCRdb holds only in-frame clones, not every one. The sample has about 6,300 clones, about 74% seen once. Material for sequencing was PBMCs. The receptor set was obtained from a woman between 65 and 79 years old with CD4+ T-cell large granular lymphocyte leukemia.

This chain joins TRBV13 and TRBJ1-6; weak D call: TRBD1 (5 bases). V lost 0 bases and J 10 bases, leaving 16 bases between the germline ends. Germline V lookup: CDR1 PRHDT, CDR2 FYEKMQ (reference sequence). This CDR3 is 16 amino acids long. CDR3 bases: TGTGCCAGCAGCTTAGGGGCAGGGCAACTTCGGTCACCCCTCCACTTT. Translating it yields CASSLGAGQLRSPLHF.

A few counts support this clone. The chain joins TRBV7-9 to TRBJ2-7; the D is unclear. This CDR3 has 14 residues. CDR1 SEHNR and CDR2 FQNEAQ come from the germline V gene (reference sequence). Trimming stripped 1 base from V and 0 bases from J, with 7 bases between. CDR3 sequence reads: CASSLGSPSYEQYF. CDR3 in DNA: TGTGCCAGCAGCTTAGGGTCCCCCTCCTACGAGCAGTACTTC.

The J gene is TRBJ1-1, the V gene TRBV29-1; the D gene is possibly TRBD1 (6 bases). Germline values: CDR1 SQVTM, CDR2 ANQGSEA. Trimming removed 6 bases from V and 4 bases from J, with 12 bases in between. The CDR3 spans 12 residues. The CDR3 DNA is TGCAGCGTAGGGACATCCAGCACTGAAGCTTTCTTT. It is translated as CSVGTSSTEAFF.

The chain has TRBV5-1 and TRBJ2-3; D gene ambiguous. Between the trimmed V and J ends, which lost 0 bases and 5 bases, there was a span of 4 bases. Per germline, CDR1 SGHRS and CDR2 YFSETQ. The CDR3 runs 12 residues. This chain's CDR3 is CASSLEVDTQYF. DNA for the CDR3: TGCGCCAGCAGCTTGGAAGTAGATACGCAGTATTTT.

In this sample, this clone turned up a few times. The genes are TRBV6-1 and TRBJ1-2; D might be TRBD1 (6 bases). The CDR3 spans 14 residues. V was clipped by 0 bases and J by 7 bases, with 12 bases between them. Germline V lookup: CDR1 MNHNS, CDR2 SASEGT. The CDR3 here is CASSEAAGHVGYTF. In DNA, the CDR3 is TGTGCCAGCAGTGAAGCAGCGGGACATGTTGGCTACACCTTC.

The genes are TRBV4-1 and TRBJ2-7; D possibly corresponds to TRBD2 (6 bases). Trimming stripped 1 base from V and 3 bases from J, with 7 bases between. Germline V CDR1 and CDR2: MGHRA, YSYEKL. The CDR3 spans 13 residues. The CDR3 coding sequence is TGCGCCAGCAGCCAAGGACTAGGCTACGAGCAGTACTTC. It codes for CASSQGLGYEQYF.

The rearrangement links TRBV29-1 to TRBJ2-5, with 7 bases fitting TRBD2. The CDR3 totals 10 residues. Germline CDR1 is SQVTM and CDR2 is ANQGSEA. The trim removed 4 bases at V and 7 bases at J, leaving 0 bases unmatched. CDR3 amino acids: CSVGEGTQYF. In DNA, the CDR3 is TGCAGCGTTGGGGAGGGGACCCAGTACTTC.

J is TRBJ1-1 and V is TRBV2, with 8 bases identical to TRBD1. The germline gives CDR1 SNHLY, CDR2 FYNNEI. This CDR3 has 13 amino acids. The ends lost 4 bases at V and 4 bases at J; junction bases unmatched: 2. The DNA of the CDR3 is TGTGCCAGCAGTGCAGGGGGCGGCACTGAAGCTTTCTTT. Protein: CASSAGGGTEAFF.

The chain carries TRBV14 and TRBJ1-2; possible D gene TRBD1, 5 bases. Germline V CDR1 and CDR2: SGHDN, FVKESK. V was cut by 6 bases and J by 3 bases, with 14 bases left in between. The CDR3 loop spans 14 amino acids. The CDR3 coding sequence is TGTGCCAGCAGTCGGGCTGGGGGATACTATGGCTACACCTTC. Translated, it gives CASSRAGGYYGYTF.

This clone was recorded only once. The chain is built from TRBV7-2 and TRBJ2-7; 8 nucleotides agree with TRBD1. This CDR3 region has 14 residues. Germline CDR1 reads SGHTA; CDR2 reads FQGNSA. V shed 4 bases, J shed 4 bases, and the junction held 6 bases outside the gene matches. The DNA of the CDR3 is TGTGCCAGCAGCTCCCGACAGGGGTGGTACGAGCAGTACTTC. Protein product: CASSSRQGWYEQYF.

The rearrangement links TRBV15 to TRBJ1-4; D is ambiguous. Deletions cut 1 base from V and 5 bases from J, with 11 bases between. The CDR3 sequence is 15 residues long. From germline, CDR1 is LNHNV and CDR2 YYDKDF (reference sequence). CDR3 sequence (DNA): TGTGCCACCAGCAGAGGTAGACCGCCGAATGAAAAACTGTTTTTT. Its protein product is CATSRGRPPNEKLFF.

The gene calls are TRBV10-1 and TRBJ2-3; D call uncertain. V was trimmed by 8 bases and J by 0 bases, leaving 3 bases between them. Germline assignment: CDR1 WNHNN and CDR2 SYGVQD (reference sequence). This CDR3 has 11 amino acids. CDR3 residues: CASGSTDTQYF. CDR3 coding DNA: TGCGCCAGCGGTAGCACAGATACGCAGTATTTT.

The chain couples TRBV27 to TRBJ2-5; D remains ambiguous. V lost 2 bases, J lost 4 bases, and 8 bases lay in between. The CDR3 runs to 13 residues. Germline CDR1 and CDR2: MNHEY and SMNVEV (reference sequence). CDR3 bases: TGTGCCAGCAGTTTAAGGGTCCGAGAGACCCAGTACTTC. Its protein is CASSLRVRETQYF.

V usage is TRBV7-2 and J usage is TRBJ2-1, with 7 nucleotides matching TRBD1. This CDR3 has 13 amino acids. Germline trimming cut 5 bases from V and 4 bases from J; bases unmatched to any gene: 2. Germline V gene sequence: CDR1 SGHTA, CDR2 FQGNSA. The CDR3 reads CASSRDRYNEQFF. CDR3 DNA: TGTGCCAGCAGCCGGGACAGATACAATGAGCAGTTCTTC. Together with reference TRBV7-2 and TRBJ2-1, the CDR3 gives the full variable domain: GAGVSQSPSNKVTEKGKDVELRCDPISGHTALYWYRQSLGQGLEFLIYFQGNSAPDKSGLPSDRFSAERTGGSVSTLTIQRTQQEDSAVYLCASSRDRYNEQFFGPGTRLTVL.

The genes are TRBV29-1 and TRBJ2-4, with 8 bases lining up with TRBD1. This CDR3 is 12 amino acids long. The V and J ends lost 6 bases and 7 bases, in that order; junction bases with no gene match: 5. From germline, CDR1 is SQVTM and CDR2 ANQGSEA. The CDR3 DNA reads as TGCAGCGTAGGGACAGGTCCTAACATTCAGTACTTC. It encodes CSVGTGPNIQYF. Full variable domain (remainder filled in from reference TRBV29-1 and TRBJ2-4): SAVISQKPSRDICQRGTSLTIQCQVDSQVTMMFWYRQQPGQSLTLIATANQGSEATYESGFVIDKFPISRPNLTFSTLTVSNMSPEDSSIYLCSVGTGPNIQYFGAGTRLSVL.

The chain carries TRBV5-1 and TRBJ2-1; 10 bases are a match to TRBD2. The V gene's germline CDR1 is SGHRS and CDR2 YFSETQ. This CDR3 comprises 19 residues. V lost 0 bases to trimming and J lost 5 bases; unmatched junction nucleotides: 14. CDR3 coding DNA: TGCGCCAGCAGCTTGGGCCCGGGGACTAGCGCCACCCTTAACAATGAGCAGTTCTTC. It specifies CASSLGPGTSATLNNEQFF.

This clone appeared once. The V and J genes are TRBV29-1 and TRBJ2-5; D is ambiguous. This CDR3 is 14 amino acids long. From germline, CDR1 is SQVTM and CDR2 ANQGSEA. V lost 2 bases to trimming and J lost 2 bases, with 12 bases between them. CDR3 sequence: CSVEPVVRQETQYF. CDR3 sequence (DNA): TGCAGCGTTGAACCCGTGGTAAGACAAGAGACCCAGTACTTC.

The V and J genes are TRBV2 and TRBJ2-5; possibly TRBD1 for D (6 bases). Trimming took 1 base from V and 5 from J, leaving 14 bases between them. CDR3 size: 15 residues. Germline V gives CDR1 SNHLY, CDR2 FYNNEI. The CDR3 bases are TGTGCCAGCAGTGAAGGAAACCAGGGGCTGGAGACCCAGTACTTC. As protein: CASSEGNQGLETQYF. The full variable domain, completed using reference TRBV2 and TRBJ2-5, is EPEVTQTPSHQVTQMGQEVILRCVPISNHLYFYWYRQILGQKVEFLVSFYNNEISEKSEIFDDQFSVERPDGSNFTLKIRSTKLEDSAMYFCASSEGNQGLETQYFGPGTRLLVL.

This chain links TRBV7-3 with TRBJ1-1; 8 positions agree with TRBD1. V gave up 5 bases and J gave up 4 bases; unmatched junction bases: 3. CDR3 length: 13 residues. The germline V gene encodes CDR1 SGHTA and CDR2 FQGTGA. This chain's CDR3 is CASSLGTGTEAFF. The DNA for the CDR3 is TGTGCCAGCAGCCTAGGGACAGGCACTGAAGCTTTCTTT.

In its sample, this clone ranks as medium-sized (0.01 to 0.1%). The chain recombines TRBV27 with TRBJ2-6; D perhaps matches TRBD1 (6 bases). The CDR3 spans 17 residues. With 3 bases removed from V and 2 bases from J, the gap between germline ends came to 14 bases. Germline V CDR1 and CDR2: MNHEY, SMNVEV (reference sequence). CDR3 residues: CASSFQTGTAGANVLTF. CDR3 DNA: TGTGCCAGCAGTTTCCAAACAGGGACGGCTGGGGCCAACGTCCTGACTTTC. The variable domain in full, with the rest retrieved from reference TRBV27 and TRBJ2-6, is EAQVTQNPRYLITVTGKKLTVTCSQNMNHEYMSWYRQDPGLGLRQIYYSMNVEVTDKGDVPEGYKVSRKEKRNFPLILESPSPNQTSLYFCASSFQTGTAGANVLTFGAGSRLTVL.

The chain has TRBV2 and TRBJ2-3; D gene uncertain. Germline V gene data show CDR1 as SNHLY and CDR2 as FYNNEI. The V and J ends lost 7 bases and 7 bases respectively, with 9 bases between them. The CDR3 spans 11 residues. CDR3 amino acids: CASTPTHTQYF. CDR3 bases: TGTGCCAGCACCCCGACCCATACGCAGTATTTT.

This rearrangement joins TRBV28 to TRBJ1-5; unclear D gene. This CDR3 spans 12 amino acids. The germline CDR1 and CDR2 sequences are MDHEN and SYDVKM. V lost 2 bases and J lost 7, with 6 bases in between. CDR3 loop: CASSLPGQPQHF. The CDR3 DNA reads as TGTGCCAGCAGTTTACCGGGGCAGCCCCAGCATTTT.

V gene TRBV5-1 combines with J gene TRBJ2-1; 7 bases are a match to TRBD2. The junction had 11 bases not matched to a gene; V was cut back by 4 bases and J by 4 bases. Germline lookup yields CDR1 SGHRS and CDR2 YFSETQ. This CDR3 is built from 16 residues. The CDR3, as DNA: TGCGCCAGCAGCCCCTGGCCCAGCGGGGAATACAATGAGCAGTTCTTC. Encoded protein: CASSPWPSGEYNEQFF. The full variable domain, completed using reference TRBV5-1 and TRBJ2-1, is KAGVTQTPRYLIKTRGQQVTLSCSPISGHRSVSWYQQTPGQGLQFLFEYFSETQRNKGNFPGRFSGRQFSNSRSEMNVSTLELGDSALYLCASSPWPSGEYNEQFFGPGTRLTVL.

CDR3 sequence: CASSLVRTSGGYNEQFF. The CDR3 nucleotides are TGTGCCAGCAGCTTAGTGCGAACTAGCGGGGGTTACAATGAGCAGTTCTTC. The rearrangement links TRBV7-3 to TRBJ2-1; 11 nucleotides match TRBD2. This CDR3 is built from 17 residues. Germline trimming cut 2 bases from V and 4 bases from J; bases unmatched to any gene: 7. CDR1 and CDR2 from the germline V gene are SGHTA and FQGTGA.

The chain is built from TRBV15 and TRBJ2-1; 7 bases line up with TRBD2. The CDR3 consists of 17 residues. The junction had 7 bases not matched to a gene; V was cut back by 0 bases and J by 2 bases. Germline-derived CDR1 and CDR2 are LNHNV and YYDKDF (reference sequence). In DNA, the CDR3 is TGTGCCACCAGCAGAGAGTCGGCGGGGAGGGCCTACAATGAGCAGTTCTTC. Translation gives CATSRESAGRAYNEQFF.

The rearrangement links TRBV27 to TRBJ2-1; 12 bases are a match to TRBD2. Trimming cost V 8 bases and J 4 bases; bases outside gene matches: 12. The germline V gene encodes CDR1 MNHEY and CDR2 SMNVEV (reference sequence). The CDR3 covers 17 residues. The CDR3 loop is CASRTDRTSGRYNEQFF. CDR3 DNA sequence: TGTGCCAGCCGCACCGACCGAACTAGCGGGAGGTACAATGAGCAGTTCTTC.

The chain is built from TRBV18 and TRBJ2-7; D may be TRBD1 (5 bases). Germline assignment: CDR1 KGHSH and CDR2 LQKENI. V lost 3 bases and J lost 5, with 17 bases in between. The length of the CDR3 is 15 residues. CDR3 in amino acids: CASSPVGWQGHEQYF. In DNA form, the CDR3 reads TGTGCCAGCTCACCGGTGGGGTGGCAGGGCCACGAGCAGTACTTC.

The CDR3 reads CASSEDRGDTEAFF. For the CDR3, the DNA is TGTGCCAGCAGTGAAGACAGGGGCGACACTGAAGCTTTCTTT. This sequence joins TRBV6-1 and TRBJ1-1; TRBD1 matches 7 bases. Per germline, CDR1 MNHNS and CDR2 SASEGT. The J segment lost 3 bases and the V segment lost 1 base, leaving 2 bases of the junction unmatched. This CDR3 is built from 14 residues.

The chain recombines TRBV18 with TRBJ2-7; D unclear. CDR3 size: 16 residues. Germline-derived CDR1 and CDR2 are KGHSH and LQKENI. Trimming pared 1 base from V and 3 bases from J, leaving 16 bases between. The CDR3 DNA sequence: TGTGCCAGCTCACCACTCCCCCCAGGCCCCAGCTACGAGCAGTACTTC. Encoded protein: CASSPLPPGPSYEQYF.

The rearrangement uses TRBV11-2 and TRBJ1-6, with D possibly matching TRBD1 (6 bases). Trimming cost V 1 base and J 6 bases, with 10 bases left between them. The CDR3 loop spans 15 amino acids. The germline CDR1 and CDR2 sequences are SGHAT and FQNNGV. As DNA, the CDR3 is TGTGCCAGCAGCTTAGGGCAGGGGAGTAATTCACCCCTCCACTTT. Its protein product is CASSLGQGSNSPLHF.